The present entry profiles one T cell receptor (beta chain) with its context. Its specificity is not known. The data were obtained in a study of T cell responses to AZD1222 COVID-19 vaccine. Assay used: immunoSEQ multiplex PCR; TCRdb lists only in-frame clones, some missing. The sample includes over 100,000 clones, approximately 91% of them seen just once. Trimming removed 7 bases from V and 5 bases from J; junction bases left unmatched: 10. Germline V gene sequence: CDR1 MDHEN, CDR2 SYDVKM. The CDR3 extends over 14 amino acids. General study points: Vaccine-associated CD4 TCRs spanned spike, dominant at 160-218 and 743-854. Seropositive at baseline were only 5 to 7 AZD1222 recipients. Increases in Spike-specific TCR breadth and depth were seen after two AZD1222 doses.

V gene TRBV28 combines with J gene TRBJ1-1, with 7 positions matching TRBD1. The source of this sequence is an adult who received the AZD1222 COVID-19 vaccine. Specimen: peripheral blood, collected 28 days after the second AZD1222 dose. The CDR3 coding sequence is TGTGCCAGCATTCAACTACAGGGGAGGACTGAAGCTTTCTTT. Amino acids: CASIQLQGRTEAFF.